Given below is one T cell receptor beta chain in context. In its sample, this clonotype was seen many times. Its antigen is unknown. The input lacks base qualities; no much larger clone sits a single base away. Library preparation used 5' RACE. Sequencing took place on a NextSeq 500. To allow correction of PCR and sequencing errors, the TCR library protocol tagged every TCR cDNA molecule with a unique molecular identifier. The source study handled its data this way. TCR identification, UMI-based error correction and CDR3 extraction were performed with Decombinator tools. TCRs above a frequency of 2 per 1,000, corresponding to the top 1% of the tumor frequency distribution, were defined as expanded. Expanded tumor TCRs were classed as regional if statistically deemed absent (corrected P<0.05) from at least one tumor region, otherwise ubiquitous. Renyi diversity was calculated using the R vegan package after each repertoire was subsampled 100 times to 5,000 TCRs. CDR3 similarity networks were built from amino acid triplet string-kernel similarity, connecting CDR3s with pairwise similarity above 0.82. TCRdb reworked the public reads: Q25 trimming with fastp, MiXCR clone assembly, productive beta chains retained. CDR3 protein duplicates are merged, each entry listing the most common genes and DNA. TCRdb, not the authors, supplied the V and J calls. In this sample the table shows over 8,500 distinct CDR3 sequences, roughly 5% of which occur a single time. The top ten clonotypes cover over 10% of the sample.

The time point label, as the study defines it: sample taken at primary tumor resection. The donors were 65 to 85 patients from the lung TRACERx cohort who had early-stage, untreated non-small cell lung cancer. Without any cell sorting, TCR sequencing was performed on whole RNA extracted either from tumor and nontumor lung tissue or from cryopreserved PBMC samples. Only patients for whom sufficient RNA was available from at least two tumor regions were selected for TCR sequencing. Before being selected, tumor and adjacent nontumor lung specimens were reviewed by a lung pathologist. This entry belongs to a study of spatial heterogeneity in lung cancer (dated 2019 in TCRdb). Describing the broader study: Beta-chain transcripts were consistently detected in greater numbers than alpha-chain transcripts, which likely reflects a higher abundance of beta-chain transcripts. TCR transcript counts in tumor regions correlated strongly with a T cell transcriptional module score from matched bulk RNA-seq. In the raw uncorrected reads, each unique combination of TCR and UMI appeared more than ten times on average. TCR alpha and beta repertoires were quantitatively compared across multiple tumor regions, matched nontumor lung and blood in non-small cell lung cancer. Nonsynonymous mutation counts, determined by whole-exome sequencing of tumor tissue, were related to TCR repertoire features. Both alpha and beta chains were TCR-sequenced in samples taken at surgery, namely 220 tumor regions, fewer than 80 matched nontumor lung samples and 45 to 60 PBMC samples. General conclusions and limits of the study: The count of ubiquitous expanded TCRs correlated with the count of ubiquitous nonsynonymous mutations, and the count of regional expanded TCRs correlated with the count of regional nonsynonymous mutations. Confirming at a functional level the hypothesis that regional TCRs recognize regional mutations was considered to require additional single-cell paired TCR alpha and beta sequencing. TCR-seq coverage of tumor T cells was estimated at only 7% to 8% for alpha chains and 12% to 15% for beta chains. The tumor nonsynonymous mutation count correlated with the number of expanded alpha and beta TCRs within the tumor.

From the cysteine up to the phenylalanine, the CDR3 has a length of 15 residues. Only the CDR3 part of the read is kept: 45 bases, read in frame from the first base. The junction shows trimming of 5 bases on V and 1 base on J, plus 14 bases between the germline ends. The germline V gene sets CDR1 to MDHEN and CDR2 to SYDVKM. Sequencing was performed on lung tumor tissue, taken at surgery. In this chain, TRBV28 is recombined with TRBJ1-1, with a weak D call of TRBD1 (6 bases match). This clonotype originated in a male donor with early-stage non-small cell lung cancer. Read as DNA, the sequence is TGTGCCAGCAGTGTAGGACAGTGGCCGAACACTGAAGCTTTCTTT. Its product reads: CASSVGQWPNTEAFF. Where the CDR3 stops, the reference TRBV28 and TRBJ1-1 genes take over; the full variable domain is DVKVTQSSRYLVKRTGEKVFLECVQDMDHENMFWYRQDPGLGLRLIYFSYDVKMKEKGDIPEGYSVSREKKERFSLILESASTNQTSMYLCASSVGQWPNTEAFFGQGTRLTVV.